Below are 23 T cell receptor beta chains sequenced from a single sample in a study of cytomegalovirus exposure and HLA in healthy donors. Both 60 Vbeta primers and 13 Jbeta primers went into the PCR. The method was immunoSEQ multiplex PCR; TCRdb's version includes in-frame clones alone and lacks a portion of them. The sample includes approximately 130,000 clones, roughly 82% of them seen just once. Material: PBMCs. Receptors were obtained from a woman under 30 in good health and CMV-seronegative.

V usage is TRBV19 and J usage is TRBJ2-1; tentative D call: TRBD1 (6 bases). V lost 8 bases and J lost 9, with 17 bases in between. This CDR3 comprises 13 residues. From germline, CDR1 is LNHDA and CDR2 SQIVND (reference sequence). For the CDR3, the DNA is TGTGCCAGTTCGAACCAGGGGACCGGTGAGCAGTTCTTC. This sequence encodes CASSNQGTGEQFF.

The chain uses TRBV12-5 and TRBJ2-3; the D gene is possibly TRBD2 (6 bases). V gave up 2 bases and J gave up 2 bases, with 14 bases separating them. This CDR3 has 16 residues. Germline lookup yields CDR1 LGHNT and CDR2 FRNRAP. The CDR3 region is CASGLILRGYTDTQYF. The CDR3 DNA follows: TGTGCTAGTGGTTTGATACTTCGGGGGTACACAGATACGCAGTATTTT.

This clone was counted a single time. The rearrangement links TRBV4-3 to TRBJ1-5; D possibly corresponds to TRBD1 (6 bases). V lost 1 base to trimming and J lost 1 base, with 14 bases between them. The CDR3 is 17 residues long. In germline, CDR1 is LGHNA, CDR2 YSLEER. CDR3 loop: CASSQVKTRGSNQPQHF. In nucleotides, the CDR3 is TGCGCCAGCAGCCAAGTCAAGACCAGGGGAAGCAATCAGCCCCAGCATTTT.

This clone was recorded once. The rearrangement uses TRBV19 and TRBJ2-3; D is unclear. This CDR3 spans 13 amino acids. CDR1 is LNHDA, CDR2 SQIVND, per germline (reference sequence). The germline V and J ends were trimmed by 4 bases and 4 bases, with 9 bases remaining between them. Here the CDR3 DNA reads TGTGCCAGTAGTACCCGAGGAGCAGATACGCAGTATTTT. This encodes CASSTRGADTQYF.

The V call is TRBV19, the J call TRBJ1-3; D is undetermined. There are 16 residues in the CDR3. CDR1 and CDR2 from the germline V gene are LNHDA and SQIVND (reference sequence). Trimming left V 5 bases short and J 4 bases short, with 18 bases between. The CDR3 reads CASSPGSTWYGNTIYF. The CDR3, as DNA: TGTGCCAGTAGTCCCGGGAGCACTTGGTACGGAAACACCATATATTTT. The entire variable domain, with the rest obtained from reference TRBV19 and TRBJ1-3, is as follows: DGGITQSPKYLFRKEGQNVTLSCEQNLNHDAMYWYRQDPGQGLRLIYYSQIVNDFQKGDIAEGYSVSREKKESFPLTVTSAQKNPTAFYLCASSPGSTWYGNTIYFGEGSWLTVV.

The chain recombines TRBV5-1 with TRBJ2-7; 12 bases map to TRBD1. CDR1 SGHRS and CDR2 YFSETQ come from the germline V gene. The CDR3 sequence is 16 residues long. Trimming cost V 6 bases and J 9 bases; bases outside gene matches: 16. The CDR3 DNA sequence: TGCGCCAGCACCGACTCCGGGACAGGGGGCGCGAACGGGCAGTACTTC. Translating it yields CASTDSGTGGANGQYF. Combining the CDR3 with reference TRBV5-1 and TRBJ2-7 gives the whole variable domain KAGVTQTPRYLIKTRGQQVTLSCSPISGHRSVSWYQQTPGQGLQFLFEYFSETQRNKGNFPGRFSGRQFSNSRSEMNVSTLELGDSALYLCASTDSGTGGANGQYFGPGTRLTVT.

In DNA, the CDR3 is TGTGCCAGCTCACCACCTAGAGGCTACGAGCAGTACTTC. As protein: CASSPPRGYEQYF. This chain uses TRBV18 with TRBJ2-7, with D uncertain. The V gene lost 0 bases and the J gene lost 3 bases, with 6 bases spanning the gap. Germline V CDR1 and CDR2: KGHSH, LQKENI. CDR3 length equals 13 residues.

The V call is TRBV29-1, the J call TRBJ2-1; D not resolved. The V gene's germline CDR1 is SQVTM and CDR2 ANQGSEA. Trimming cost V 5 bases and J 0 bases, with 11 bases left between them. The CDR3 length is 14 residues. The CDR3 loop reads CSVPGWSSYNEQFF. The CDR3 coding sequence is TGCAGCGTTCCGGGTTGGAGCTCCTACAATGAGCAGTTCTTC.

The chain is built from TRBV28 and TRBJ2-2, with D tentatively TRBD1 (5 bases). The CDR3 consists of 14 residues. The germline V and J ends were trimmed by 3 bases and 6 bases, with 11 bases remaining between them. Germline V gives CDR1 MDHEN, CDR2 SYDVKM. The CDR3 bases are TGTGCCAGCAGTTTGTCCAGGGTACCCGGGGAGCTGTTTTTT. Translated: CASSLSRVPGELFF.

This chain connects TRBV25-1 to TRBJ1-4; D not certain. Per the germline V gene, CDR1 is MGHDK and CDR2 is SYGVNS. Trimming pared 3 bases from V and 4 bases from J, leaving 9 bases between. This CDR3 contains 14 residues. The CDR3 loop reads CASSDEGLNEKLFF. The CDR3 nucleotides read TGTGCCAGCAGTGACGAAGGACTTAATGAAAAACTGTTTTTT. The whole variable domain, remainder taken from reference TRBV25-1 and TRBJ1-4, is EADIYQTPRYLVIGTGKKITLECSQTMGHDKMYWYQQDPGMELHLIHYSYGVNSTEKGDLSSESTVSRIRTEHFPLTLESARPSHTSQYLCASSDEGLNEKLFFGSGTQLSVL.

This clone turned up a few times. The rearrangement uses TRBV7-9 and TRBJ1-2; D is ambiguous. The V gene lost 8 bases and the J gene lost 3 bases, with 13 bases spanning the gap. The CDR3 length is 13 residues. Germline V lookup: CDR1 SEHNR, CDR2 FQNEAQ (reference sequence). As DNA, the CDR3 is TGTGCCAGCTGGGCTGACGGGGACTATGGCTACACCTTC. Its translation: CASWADGDYGYTF.

Details on this clone: The sample contains more than one DNA sequence encoding this CDR3. The CDR3 spells CASSLAAGANQPQHF. The CDR3 nucleotides are TGCGCCAGCAGCTTGGCGGCAGGGGCAAATCAGCCCCAGCATTTT. The chain links TRBV5-1 to TRBJ1-5, with a possible D match to TRBD1 (6 bases). Germline V CDR1 and CDR2: SGHRS, YFSETQ. This CDR3 has 15 residues. V lost 0 bases and J 4 bases, leaving 11 bases between the germline ends.

CDR3: CASSSGTSGSYEQYF. The CDR3 coding sequence is TGTGCCAGCTCATCCGGGACTAGCGGGAGTTACGAGCAGTACTTC. J is TRBJ2-7 and V is TRBV18, with 14 bases fitting TRBD2. J gave up 4 bases and V 5 bases, and 4 bases lay outside the gene matches. The CDR3 consists of 15 residues. Per the germline V gene, CDR1 is KGHSH and CDR2 is LQKENI.

The chain joins TRBV2 to TRBJ1-2; TRBD1 aligns across 9 bases. The germline CDR1 and CDR2 sequences are SNHLY and FYNNEI. The V segment lost 4 bases and the J segment 8 bases; nucleotides outside the gene matches: 5. The CDR3 runs to 13 residues. This CDR3 reads CASSGGQGEGYTF. The CDR3 nucleotides read TGTGCCAGCAGTGGGGGACAGGGAGAAGGCTACACCTTC.

Comments on this clone: A junction end diverges from the germline sequence, so it may reflect a read error. The genes are TRBV7-9 and TRBJ1-4; D is unresolved. The germline gives CDR1 SEHNR, CDR2 FQNEAQ (reference sequence). CDR3 size: 15 residues. CDR3 in DNA: TGTGCCAGCAGTTTAGTGGGCCTCGGGGATGAAAAACTGTTTTTT. Residues: CASSLVGLGDEKLFF.

V usage is TRBV2 and J usage is TRBJ2-5; 10 positions agree with TRBD2. V gave up 5 bases and J gave up 5 bases; unmatched junction bases: 5. Looked up from germline, CDR1 is SNHLY and CDR2 is FYNNEI. CDR3 length: 14 residues. CDR3 sequence (DNA): TGTGCCAGCAGTAAAACGACTAGCGGGGAGACCCAGTACTTC. Translated: CASSKTTSGETQYF. Full variable domain (missing parts from reference TRBV2 and TRBJ2-5): EPEVTQTPSHQVTQMGQEVILRCVPISNHLYFYWYRQILGQKVEFLVSFYNNEISEKSEIFDDQFSVERPDGSNFTLKIRSTKLEDSAMYFCASSKTTSGETQYFGPGTRLLVL.

This chain joins TRBV6-1 and TRBJ1-4, with unresolved D. Germline V gene data show CDR1 as MNHNS and CDR2 as SASEGT. CDR3 length equals 18 residues. V lost 2 bases and J lost 7, with 23 bases in between. Here the CDR3 reads CASSELPLGGSYLEKLFF. The CDR3 DNA reads TGTGCCAGCAGTGAACTCCCGCTTGGAGGGTCCTACCTTGAAAAACTGTTTTTT.

V is TRBV10-3 and J is TRBJ1-1, with a weak D call TRBD1 (5 bases). The CDR3 spans 13 residues. CDR1 and CDR2 (germline): ENHRY, SYGVKD. Trimming cost V 7 bases and J 2 bases, with 11 bases left between them. CDR3 sequence reads: CAIKGQENTEAFF. The CDR3 DNA is TGTGCCATCAAGGGGCAGGAAAACACTGAAGCTTTCTTT.

The chain couples TRBV19 to TRBJ1-1, with D possibly TRBD1 on 5 matching bases. V lost 6 bases to trimming and J lost 1 base, with 18 bases between them. CDR3 length equals 16 residues. Germline V gives CDR1 LNHDA, CDR2 SQIVND (reference sequence). Here the CDR3 reads CASSHLLPQGNTEAFF. CDR3 sequence (DNA): TGTGCCAGTAGCCACCTTTTACCCCAGGGGAACACTGAAGCTTTCTTT.

The V call is TRBV20-1, the J call TRBJ2-7; TRBD1 matches 8 bases. Per germline, CDR1 DFQATT and CDR2 SNEGSKA (reference sequence). CDR3 length equals 11 residues. The CDR3 DNA reads as TGCGGTTGGACAGGGTACAACGAGCAGTACTTC. Translating gives CGWTGYNEQYF.

V usage is TRBV6-5 and J usage is TRBJ1-2, with TRBD1 matching over 10 bases. After removal of 5 bases from V and 4 bases from J, the junction contained 1 base not matched to a gene. Per the germline V gene, CDR1 is MNHEY and CDR2 is SVGAGI. The length of the CDR3 is 13 residues. The CDR3 bases are TGTGCCAGCAGTGGACAGGGGGGCTATGGCTACACCTTC. It translates to CASSGQGGYGYTF.

The V call is TRBV7-2, the J call TRBJ1-6; TRBD1 matches 8 bases. V lost 3 bases, J lost 10 bases, and 11 bases stayed unmatched. The CDR3 extends over 16 amino acids. Germline assignment: CDR1 SGHTA and CDR2 FQGNSA. In nucleotides, the CDR3 is TGTGCCAGCAGCTTTCGGACAGGGTTGGACCAGTCACCCCTCCACTTT. Protein: CASSFRTGLDQSPLHF.

The V call is TRBV9, the J call TRBJ2-5; D is possibly TRBD2 (6 bases). In germline, CDR1 is SGDLS, CDR2 YYNGEE. V dropped 0 bases and J dropped 3 bases, with 12 bases sitting between them. The CDR3 covers 15 residues. The CDR3 nucleotides are TGTGCCAGCAGCGTAGCGTTTAGCGGCGAAGAGACCCAGTACTTC. This translates into CASSVAFSGEETQYF.